This T cell receptor (beta chain) was sequenced during a study of blood T cell repertoires in COVID-19. Repertoires were generated with immunoSEQ multiplex PCR, while TCRdb's copy carries only in-frame clones and drops some. Counted here are 130,000 or so clones, around 82% occurring once; the ten biggest clones make up 1.4%. Per germline, CDR1 MNHEY and CDR2 SVGAGI. CDR3 length equals 14 residues. With 6 bases removed from V and 3 bases from J, the gap between germline ends came to 9 bases. The sequenced sample was peripheral blood. The chain couples TRBV6-5 to TRBJ1-6; the D gene is possibly TRBD1 (5 bases). The sequence was obtained from a man in his 60s with acute or convalescent COVID-19. CDR3 region: CASRADSYNSPLHF. The CDR3 nucleotides are TGTGCCAGCAGAGCTGACAGCTATAATTCACCCCTCCACTTT.